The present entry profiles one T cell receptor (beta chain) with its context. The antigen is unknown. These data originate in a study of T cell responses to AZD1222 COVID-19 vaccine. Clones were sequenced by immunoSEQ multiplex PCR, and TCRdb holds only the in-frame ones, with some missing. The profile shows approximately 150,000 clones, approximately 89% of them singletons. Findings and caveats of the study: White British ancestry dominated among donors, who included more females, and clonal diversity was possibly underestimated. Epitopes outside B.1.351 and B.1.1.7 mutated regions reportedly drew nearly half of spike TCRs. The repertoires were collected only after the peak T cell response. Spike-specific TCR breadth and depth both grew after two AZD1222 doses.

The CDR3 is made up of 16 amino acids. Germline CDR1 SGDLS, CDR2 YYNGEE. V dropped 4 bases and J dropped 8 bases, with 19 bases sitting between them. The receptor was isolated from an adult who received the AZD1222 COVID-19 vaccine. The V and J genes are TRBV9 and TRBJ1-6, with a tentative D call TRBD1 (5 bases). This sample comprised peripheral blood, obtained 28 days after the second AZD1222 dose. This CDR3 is CASSRSPGTDDSPLHF. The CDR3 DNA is TGTGCCAGCAGCCGTAGCCCCGGGACCGACGATTCACCCCTCCACTTT.